These 30 T cell receptor beta chains were sequenced from one sample in a study of OX40 agonist ivuxolimab in advanced cancers. Sequenced by immunoSEQ multiplex PCR; TCRdb stores in-frame clones only, minus some. Found here are 30,000 to 40,000 clones, about 80% of them singletons; the top ten hold around a fifth. Sequencing used CD4+ or CD8+ T cells sorted from blood, obtained in a trial of the OX40 agonist ivuxolimab. The receptors were sampled from an adult with an advanced solid tumor such as melanoma, head and neck, liver or kidney cancer.

The chain has TRBV13 and TRBJ1-1; TRBD1 matches at 8 bases. Germline CDR1 reads PRHDT; CDR2 reads FYEKMQ (reference sequence). The CDR3 is made up of 15 amino acids. V shed 5 bases, J shed 3 bases, and the junction held 8 bases outside the gene matches. CDR3: CASSPGGSVDTEAFF. The DNA of the CDR3 is TGTGCCAGCAGCCCAGGGGGCTCGGTGGACACTGAAGCTTTCTTT. Supplemented by reference TRBV13 and TRBJ1-1, the full variable domain reads AAGVIQSPRHLIKEKRETATLKCYPIPRHDTVYWYQQGPGQDPQFLISFYEKMQSDKGSIPDRFSAQQFSDYHSELNMSSLELGDSALYFCASSPGGSVDTEAFFGQGTRLTVV.

This clone showed up just once. The chain joins TRBV19 to TRBJ1-1; perhaps TRBD1 as D (5 bases). Trimming removed 0 bases from V and 2 bases from J, with 13 bases in between. From germline, CDR1 is LNHDA and CDR2 SQIVND (reference sequence). The CDR3 extends over 16 amino acids. CDR3 sequence reads: CASSIERGRINTEAFF. CDR3 DNA sequence: TGTGCCAGTAGTATAGAACGGGGACGGATCAACACTGAAGCTTTCTTT.

V and J are TRBV6-4 and TRBJ2-6; D assignment may be TRBD1 or TRBD2 (5 bases each). The V end lost 0 bases, the J end lost 4 bases, and 10 bases lay between the germline ends. The CDR3 is 16 residues long. Germline V gene data show CDR1 as MRHNA and CDR2 as SNTAGT. DNA for the CDR3: TGTGCCAGCAGTGACTCGGTAGGGGAGGGGGCCAACGTCCTGACTTTC. This codes for CASSDSVGEGANVLTF.

This clone was observed a single time. In nucleotides, the CDR3 is TGTGCCAGCAGCCCCATAGGGCTGAGTGAGCAGTTCTTC. Protein: CASSPIGLSEQFF. The rearrangement uses TRBV5-6 and TRBJ2-1; no clear D. Trimming shortened V by 4 bases and J by 9 bases, and 14 bases separated the two germline ends. This CDR3 contains 13 residues. Germline assignment: CDR1 SGHDT and CDR2 YYEEEE.

The CDR3 sequence: CASSVEVFGELFF. In DNA, the CDR3 is TGTGCCAGCAGCGTAGAGGTATTCGGGGAGCTGTTTTTT. This chain connects TRBV9 to TRBJ2-2; unclear D gene. The V gene's germline CDR1 is SGDLS and CDR2 YYNGEE. CDR3 length: 13 residues. Trimming stripped 0 bases from V and 7 bases from J, with 7 bases between.

The V gene is TRBV7-9, the J gene TRBJ2-7, with TRBD1 identical over 9 bases. This CDR3 is 13 amino acids long. The V and J ends lost 6 bases and 2 bases, in that order; junction bases with no gene match: 2. Germline V CDR1 and CDR2: SEHNR, FQNEAQ (reference sequence). CDR3 nucleotide sequence: TGTGCCAGCAGGGGACAGGGCCCCTACGAGCAGTACTTC. Translating it yields CASRGQGPYEQYF.

This clone was recorded once. V usage is TRBV4-1 and J usage is TRBJ1-2; TRBD1 matches 7 bases. The CDR3 has 14 amino acids. From germline, CDR1 is MGHRA and CDR2 YSYEKL. Germline trimming cut 4 bases from V and 4 bases from J; bases unmatched to any gene: 6. The CDR3 sequence is CASSPDHRGYGYTF. CDR3 bases: TGCGCCAGCAGCCCTGACCACAGGGGCTATGGCTACACCTTC.

The chain employs TRBV11-3 and TRBJ2-2; D remains ambiguous. CDR3 length equals 13 residues. In germline, CDR1 is SGHNT, CDR2 YENEEA. V was clipped by 5 bases and J by 4 bases, with 8 bases between them. CDR3 in amino acids: CASSPPATGELFF. The CDR3 DNA follows: TGTGCCAGCAGCCCCCCCGCCACCGGGGAGCTGTTTTTT.

The gene calls are TRBV28 and TRBJ2-7, with D perhaps matching TRBD2 (6 bases). Germline V gives CDR1 MDHEN, CDR2 SYDVKM. The CDR3 loop spans 17 amino acids. The V end lost 3 bases, the J end lost 1 base, and 19 bases lay between the germline ends. The CDR3 loop is CASSLIGGSWESYEQYF. The CDR3 DNA reads as TGTGCCAGCAGTTTGATCGGAGGGTCTTGGGAATCCTACGAGCAGTACTTC.

V and J are TRBV7-3 and TRBJ2-7, with 10 bases aligning to TRBD1. The V gene's germline CDR1 is SGHTA and CDR2 FQGTGA. CDR3 length: 15 amino acids. V lost 5 bases to trimming and J lost 2 bases; unmatched junction nucleotides: 6. The CDR3 bases are TGTGCCAGCAGCCAAGGGGGACAGGGGCCCTACGAGCAGTACTTC. It codes for CASSQGGQGPYEQYF.

Sample share makes this clone medium-sized. The rearrangement links TRBV2 to TRBJ1-1; TRBD1 is a possible D gene (5 bases). Looked up from germline, CDR1 is SNHLY and CDR2 is FYNNEI. This CDR3 region has 14 residues. V lost 4 bases and J lost 3, with 12 bases in between. The CDR3 here is CASSARREDTEAFF. The CDR3 DNA follows: TGTGCCAGCAGTGCTCGCAGGGAAGACACTGAAGCTTTCTTT.

This chain connects TRBV7-9 to TRBJ2-3; 10 positions match TRBD2. The CDR3 is 16 residues long. Germline lookup yields CDR1 SEHNR and CDR2 FQNEAQ (reference sequence). V was pared by 4 bases and J by 1 base, with 5 bases of the junction left unmatched. CDR3 residues: CASSSWTSGRTDTQYF. Written as DNA, the CDR3 is TGTGCCAGCAGCTCCTGGACTAGCGGACGCACAGATACGCAGTATTTT.

The V and J genes are TRBV7-2 and TRBJ2-1; the match to TRBD1 covers 8 bases. After removal of 2 bases from V and 9 bases from J, the junction contained 18 bases not matched to a gene. Germline assignment: CDR1 SGHTA and CDR2 FQGNSA. The length of the CDR3 is 18 residues. This CDR3 is CASSLRTRRQGAQGEQFF. The CDR3 DNA reads as TGTGCCAGCAGCTTAAGAACGAGGAGGCAGGGGGCGCAGGGTGAGCAGTTCTTC.

This chain uses TRBV29-1 with TRBJ1-1, with TRBD1 as a possible D gene (5 bases). This CDR3 has 12 residues. The germline CDR1 and CDR2 sequences are SQVTM and ANQGSEA. CDR3 loop: CSVPGGFGEAFF. In nucleotides, the CDR3 is TGCAGTGTACCCGGGGGTTTCGGTGAAGCTTTCTTT.

The rearrangement links TRBV6-1 to TRBJ1-5, with D unclear. Trimming left V 2 bases short and J 1 base short, with 6 bases between. CDR3 length equals 14 residues. Germline V gene data show CDR1 as MNHNS and CDR2 as SASEGT. Written as DNA, the CDR3 is TGTGCCAGCAGTGAACTCGGGAGCAATCAGCCCCAGCATTTT. As protein: CASSELGSNQPQHF.

This chain joins TRBV10-1 and TRBJ2-3; D is perhaps TRBD2 (5 bases). V was shortened by 0 bases and J by 2 bases, with 6 bases between the two germline ends. This CDR3 region has 14 residues. From germline, CDR1 is WNHNN and CDR2 SYGVQD (reference sequence). The CDR3 bases are TGCGCCAGCAGTGAGTCTCTAGCCACAGATACGCAGTATTTT. Protein sequence: CASSESLATDTQYF.

This clone showed up just once. This rearrangement joins TRBV28 to TRBJ2-7; no definite D call. V was pared by 2 bases and J by 3 bases, with 8 bases between. Germline-derived CDR1 and CDR2 are MDHEN and SYDVKM. CDR3 size: 13 residues. In nucleotides, the CDR3 is TGTGCCAGCAGTTTAAGAGCTTACTACGAGCAGTACTTC. It specifies CASSLRAYYEQYF.

CDR3 DNA: TGTGCCAGCAGTGAACGGGCGACTAGCGGGGATAAAAACATTCAGTACTTC. Encoded protein: CASSERATSGDKNIQYF. This chain connects TRBV2 to TRBJ2-4; 11 bases are shared with TRBD2. The CDR3 consists of 17 residues. In germline, CDR1 is SNHLY, CDR2 FYNNEI. With 2 bases clipped from V and 4 bases from J, the junction kept 7 bases outside the gene matches.

The chain employs TRBV15 and TRBJ1-4; D not certain. Trimming cost V 7 bases and J 8 bases, with 11 bases left between them. Looked up from germline, CDR1 is LNHNV and CDR2 is YYDKDF (reference sequence). The CDR3 sequence is 12 residues long. The CDR3 bases are TGTGCCACCAACTGGGGAAAGGAAAAACTGTTTTTT. Translated: CATNWGKEKLFF.

The chain joins TRBV19 to TRBJ2-2; 9 positions match TRBD1. J was trimmed by 6 bases and V by 11 bases; bases with no gene match: 10. The germline gives CDR1 LNHDA, CDR2 SQIVND (reference sequence). The CDR3 covers 14 residues. Written as DNA, the CDR3 is TGTGCCGTCTACGGGACAGGGTTCGCCGGGGAGCTGTTTTTT. Translation gives CAVYGTGFAGELFF.

The rearrangement uses TRBV19 and TRBJ2-7; TRBD1 agrees at 7 bases. Per the germline V gene, CDR1 is LNHDA and CDR2 is SQIVND (reference sequence). CDR3 length equals 15 residues. Trimming at V came to 3 bases and at J to 0 bases, leaving 5 bases not matched to a gene. In nucleotides, the CDR3 is TGTGCCAGTAGTATCGGGACAGCCAGCTCCTACGAGCAGTACTTC. It specifies CASSIGTASSYEQYF.

This chain connects TRBV7-9 to TRBJ2-1; TRBD1 or TRBD2 may be the D gene (5 bases each). The CDR3 loop spans 13 amino acids. With 8 bases removed from V and 3 bases from J, the gap between germline ends came to 11 bases. CDR1 is SEHNR, CDR2 FQNEAQ, per germline (reference sequence). This CDR3 is CASSGDLYNEQFF. The CDR3 region has the DNA TGTGCCAGCTCTGGGGACCTCTACAATGAGCAGTTCTTC.

The chain recombines TRBV5-4 with TRBJ1-3; no clear D gene. The CDR3 has 14 residues. V lost 3 bases and J lost 3, with 10 bases in between. CDR1 is SGHNT and CDR2 is YYREEE in the germline V gene (reference sequence). The DNA of the CDR3 is TGTGCCAGCAGCTCCCCTGACCTTGGAAACACCATATATTTT. As protein: CASSSPDLGNTIYF.

This clone was seen once. The rearrangement joins TRBV28 to TRBJ2-7, with 7 bases matching TRBD2. The CDR3 sequence is 14 residues long. The J segment lost 1 base and the V segment lost 2 bases, leaving 2 bases of the junction unmatched. CDR1 MDHEN and CDR2 SYDVKM come from the germline V gene. This CDR3 reads CASSLAGESYEQYF. In nucleotides, the CDR3 is TGTGCCAGCAGTTTAGCGGGGGAATCCTACGAGCAGTACTTC. The full variable domain, completed using reference TRBV28 and TRBJ2-7, is DVKVTQSSRYLVKRTGEKVFLECVQDMDHENMFWYRQDPGLGLRLIYFSYDVKMKEKGDIPEGYSVSREKKERFSLILESASTNQTSMYLCASSLAGESYEQYFGPGTRLTVT.

The CDR3 DNA reads as TGTGCCAGCAACCCTTTTGCCCAGGGAGACTACACCTTC. Protein: CASNPFAQGDYTF. The J gene is TRBJ1-2, the V gene TRBV6-5; maybe TRBD1 (5 bases). V gave up 7 bases and J gave up 10 bases, with 19 bases separating them. Germline V gene sequence: CDR1 MNHEY, CDR2 SVGAGI. The CDR3 length is 13 residues.

V usage is TRBV14 and J usage is TRBJ1-1; a weak D match, TRBD1 (5 bases). Germline V gene lookup returns CDR1 SGHDN and CDR2 FVKESK. V lost 0 bases and J 3 bases, leaving 11 bases between the germline ends. CDR3 length equals 15 residues. The CDR3 sequence is CASSQEYAGDTEAFF. The DNA for the CDR3 is TGTGCCAGCAGCCAAGAATACGCGGGGGACACTGAAGCTTTCTTT.

In this sample, this clone turned up once. The chain carries TRBV4-3 and TRBJ2-2, with 9 bases aligning to TRBD2. Germline loops: CDR1 LGHNA, CDR2 YSLEER. The V and J ends lost 4 bases and 6 bases, in that order; junction bases with no gene match: 9. This CDR3 comprises 16 residues. The CDR3 nucleotides read TGCGCCAGCAGCCGGGAGGGTAGCGGGAGCGCCGGGGAGCTGTTTTTT. Protein sequence: CASSREGSGSAGELFF.

The chain is built from TRBV7-2 and TRBJ1-2, with a possible D match to TRBD1 (5 bases). Per germline, CDR1 SGHTA and CDR2 FQGNSA. Between the trimmed V and J ends, which lost 5 bases and 4 bases, there was a span of 14 bases. The CDR3 is 14 residues long. The CDR3 loop reads CASSGAGNSYGYTF. The DNA of the CDR3 is TGTGCCAGCAGCGGGGCGGGCAATTCCTATGGCTACACCTTC.

This clone has just a few counts. The V gene is TRBV7-6, the J gene TRBJ2-3, with TRBD2 matching 11 bases. CDR1 SGHVS and CDR2 FNYEAQ come from the germline V gene. J gave up 3 bases and V 5 bases, and 7 bases lay outside the gene matches. The CDR3 sequence is 16 residues long. CDR3 residues: CASSPRASGRTDTQYF. The DNA of the CDR3 is TGTGCCAGCAGCCCCCGGGCTAGCGGGAGGACAGATACGCAGTATTTT.

Remarks on this clone: Other DNA sequences in this specimen translate into the identical CDR3. The V call is TRBV5-1, the J call TRBJ2-1; no firm D call. CDR1 is SGHRS, CDR2 YFSETQ, per germline. The V and J ends lost 0 bases and 7 bases respectively, with 5 bases between them. The CDR3 sequence is 12 residues long. The CDR3 protein is CASSLGGNEQFF. CDR3 bases: TGCGCCAGCAGCTTGGGTGGGAATGAGCAGTTCTTC.